This TCR beta chain was captured by sequencing in a study of OX40 agonist ivuxolimab in advanced cancers. V was pared by 3 bases and J by 0 bases, with 8 bases between. The CDR3 loop spans 14 amino acids. Germline CDR1 reads SNHLY; CDR2 reads FYNNEI. Some clones are missing from TCRdb's copy, which holds only in-frame ones; the method was immunoSEQ multiplex PCR. The repertoire includes 75,000 to 100,000 clones, about nine tenths of them detected once, and under 0.35% sits in the top ten. This clone has only one observation. The TCR originated in an adult with an advanced solid tumor such as melanoma, head and neck, liver or kidney cancer. The V call is TRBV2, the J call TRBJ1-2; D perhaps matches TRBD1 (5 bases). Sequencing used CD4+ or CD8+ T cells sorted from blood, obtained in a trial of the OX40 agonist ivuxolimab. CDR3 in DNA: TGTGCCAGCAGTGACAGGGTTTCTAACTATGGCTACACCTTC. This translates into CASSDRVSNYGYTF.